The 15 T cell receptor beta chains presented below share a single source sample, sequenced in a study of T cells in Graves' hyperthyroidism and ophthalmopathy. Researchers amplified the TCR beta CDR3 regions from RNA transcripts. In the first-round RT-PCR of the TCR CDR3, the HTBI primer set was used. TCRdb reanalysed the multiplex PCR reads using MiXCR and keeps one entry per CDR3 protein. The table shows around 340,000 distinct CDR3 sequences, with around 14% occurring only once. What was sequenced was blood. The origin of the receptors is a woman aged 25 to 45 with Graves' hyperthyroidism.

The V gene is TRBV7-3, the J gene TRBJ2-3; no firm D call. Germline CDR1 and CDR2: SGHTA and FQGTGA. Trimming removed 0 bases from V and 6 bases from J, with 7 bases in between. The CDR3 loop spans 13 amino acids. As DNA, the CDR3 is TGTGCCAGCAGCTTAACGAGTAGGGATACGCAGTATTTT. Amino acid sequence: CASSLTSRDTQYF.

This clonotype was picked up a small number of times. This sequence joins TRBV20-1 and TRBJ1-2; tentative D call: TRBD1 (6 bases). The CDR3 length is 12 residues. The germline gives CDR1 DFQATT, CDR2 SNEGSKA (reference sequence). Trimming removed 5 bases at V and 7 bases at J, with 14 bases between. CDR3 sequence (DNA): TGCAGTGCTTGGGGGCGCGTTGGTGGCTACACCTTC. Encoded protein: CSAWGRVGGYTF.

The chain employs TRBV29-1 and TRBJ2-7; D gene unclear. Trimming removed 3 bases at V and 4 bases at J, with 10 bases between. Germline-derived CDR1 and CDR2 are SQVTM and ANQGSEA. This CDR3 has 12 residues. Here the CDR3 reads CSVDSKRYEQYF. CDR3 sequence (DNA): TGCAGCGTTGATAGCAAGAGGTACGAGCAGTACTTC.

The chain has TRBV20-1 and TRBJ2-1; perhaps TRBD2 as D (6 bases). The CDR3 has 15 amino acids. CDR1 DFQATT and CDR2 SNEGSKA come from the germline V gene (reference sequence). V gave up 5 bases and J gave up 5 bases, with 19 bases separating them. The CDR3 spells CSAQIPYGGNNEQFF. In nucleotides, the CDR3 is TGCAGTGCTCAAATACCGTATGGGGGGAACAATGAGCAGTTCTTC.

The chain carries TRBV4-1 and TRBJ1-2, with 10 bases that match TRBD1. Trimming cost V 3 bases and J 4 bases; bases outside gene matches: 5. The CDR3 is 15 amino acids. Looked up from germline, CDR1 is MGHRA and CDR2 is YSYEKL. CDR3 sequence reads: CASSHRQGAGYGYTF. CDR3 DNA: TGCGCCAGCAGCCACAGACAGGGGGCGGGCTATGGCTACACCTTC.

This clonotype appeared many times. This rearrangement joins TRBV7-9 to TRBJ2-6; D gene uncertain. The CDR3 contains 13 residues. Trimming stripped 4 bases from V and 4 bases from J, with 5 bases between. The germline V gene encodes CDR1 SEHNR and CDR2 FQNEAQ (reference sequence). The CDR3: CASSWAGANVLTF. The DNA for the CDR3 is TGTGCCAGCAGCTGGGCCGGGGCCAACGTCCTGACTTTC. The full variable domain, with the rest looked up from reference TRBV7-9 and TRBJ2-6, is DTGVSQNPRHKITKRGQNVTFRCDPISEHNRLYWYRQTLGQGPEFLTYFQNEAQLEKSRLLSDRFSAERPKGSFSTLEIQRTEQGDSAMYLCASSWAGANVLTFGAGSRLTVL.

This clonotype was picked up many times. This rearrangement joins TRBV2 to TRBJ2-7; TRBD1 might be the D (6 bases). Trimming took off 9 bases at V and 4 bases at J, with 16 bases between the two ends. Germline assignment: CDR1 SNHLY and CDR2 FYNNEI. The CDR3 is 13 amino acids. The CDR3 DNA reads TGTGCCAGATCGGGACACCGGCGGTACGAGCAGTACTTC. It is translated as CARSGHRRYEQYF. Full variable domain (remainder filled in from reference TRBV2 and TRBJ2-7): EPEVTQTPSHQVTQMGQEVILRCVPISNHLYFYWYRQILGQKVEFLVSFYNNEISEKSEIFDDQFSVERPDGSNFTLKIRSTKLEDSAMYFCARSGHRRYEQYFGPGTRLTVT.

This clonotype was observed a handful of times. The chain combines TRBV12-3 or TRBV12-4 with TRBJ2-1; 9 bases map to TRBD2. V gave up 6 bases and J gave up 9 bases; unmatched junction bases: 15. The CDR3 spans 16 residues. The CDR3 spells CASSPRLAATLAEQFF. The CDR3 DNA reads TGTGCCAGCAGCCCAAGACTAGCGGCCACCTTAGCTGAGCAGTTCTTC.

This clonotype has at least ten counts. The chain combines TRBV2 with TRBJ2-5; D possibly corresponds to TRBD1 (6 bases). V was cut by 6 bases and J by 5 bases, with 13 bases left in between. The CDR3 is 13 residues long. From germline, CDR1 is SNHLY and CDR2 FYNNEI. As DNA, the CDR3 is TGTGCCAGCAGCAAACAGGGTGACGAGACCCAGTACTTC. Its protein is CASSKQGDETQYF.

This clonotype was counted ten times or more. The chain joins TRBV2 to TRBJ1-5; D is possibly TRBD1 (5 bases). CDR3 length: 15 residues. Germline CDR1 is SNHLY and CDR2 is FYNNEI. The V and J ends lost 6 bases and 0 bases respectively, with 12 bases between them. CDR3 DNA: TGTGCCAGCAGATACGACAGTTATAGCAATCAGCCCCAGCATTTT. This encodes CASRYDSYSNQPQHF.

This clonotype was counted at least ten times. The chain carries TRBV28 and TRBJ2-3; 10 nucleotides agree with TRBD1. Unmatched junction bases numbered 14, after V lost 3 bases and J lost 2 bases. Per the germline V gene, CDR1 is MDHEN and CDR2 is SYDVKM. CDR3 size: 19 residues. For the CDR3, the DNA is TGTGCCAGCAGTTTTCTTAGTTTCTGGACAGGGGGTACCACAGATACGCAGTATTTT. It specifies CASSFLSFWTGGTTDTQYF.

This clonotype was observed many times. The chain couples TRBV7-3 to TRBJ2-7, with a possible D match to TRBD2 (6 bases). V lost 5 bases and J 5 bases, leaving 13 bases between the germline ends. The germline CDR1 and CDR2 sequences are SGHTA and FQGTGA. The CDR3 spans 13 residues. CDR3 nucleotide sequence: TGTGCCAGCAGCCCCTCGGGGGACCACGAGCAGTACTTC. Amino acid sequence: CASSPSGDHEQYF.

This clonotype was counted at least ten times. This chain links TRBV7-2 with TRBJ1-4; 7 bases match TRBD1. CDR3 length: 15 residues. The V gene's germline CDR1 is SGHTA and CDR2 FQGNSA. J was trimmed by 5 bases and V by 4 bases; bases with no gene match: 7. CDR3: CASSWKTGWNEKLFF. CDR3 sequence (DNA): TGTGCCAGCAGCTGGAAGACAGGGTGGAATGAAAAACTGTTTTTT.

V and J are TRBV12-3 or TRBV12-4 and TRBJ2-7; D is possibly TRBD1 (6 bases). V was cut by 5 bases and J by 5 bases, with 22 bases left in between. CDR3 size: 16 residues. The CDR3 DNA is TGTGCCAGCAGTCAACCCGGTACAGGGAGACGGAACGAGCAGTACTTC. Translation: CASSQPGTGRRNEQYF.

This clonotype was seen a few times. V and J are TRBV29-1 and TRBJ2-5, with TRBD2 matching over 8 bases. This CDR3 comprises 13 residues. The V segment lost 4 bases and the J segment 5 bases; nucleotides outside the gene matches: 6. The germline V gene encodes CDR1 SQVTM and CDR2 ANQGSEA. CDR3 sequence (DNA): TGCAGCGTTGGGAGTGGCGGGAGGGAGACCCAGTACTTC. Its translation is CSVGSGGRETQYF. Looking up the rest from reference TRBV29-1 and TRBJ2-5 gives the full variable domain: SAVISQKPSRDICQRGTSLTIQCQVDSQVTMMFWYRQQPGQSLTLIATANQGSEATYESGFVIDKFPISRPNLTFSTLTVSNMSPEDSSIYLCSVGSGGRETQYFGPGTRLLVL.